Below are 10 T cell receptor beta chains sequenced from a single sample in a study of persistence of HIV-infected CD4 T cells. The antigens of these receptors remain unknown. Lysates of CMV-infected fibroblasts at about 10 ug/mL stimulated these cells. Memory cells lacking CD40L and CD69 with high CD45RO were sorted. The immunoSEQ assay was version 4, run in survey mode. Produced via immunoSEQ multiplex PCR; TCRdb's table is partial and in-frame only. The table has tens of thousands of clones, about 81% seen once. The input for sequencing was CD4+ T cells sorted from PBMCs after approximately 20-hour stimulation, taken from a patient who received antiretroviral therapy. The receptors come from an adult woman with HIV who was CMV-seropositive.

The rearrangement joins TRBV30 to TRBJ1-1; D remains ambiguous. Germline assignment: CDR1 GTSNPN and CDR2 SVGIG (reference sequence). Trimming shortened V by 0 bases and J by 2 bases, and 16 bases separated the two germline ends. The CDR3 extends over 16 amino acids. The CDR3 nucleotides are TGTGCCTGGAGTGTAGGTGTGTGGGCTCGCAACACTGAAGCTTTCTTT. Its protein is CAWSVGVWARNTEAFF.

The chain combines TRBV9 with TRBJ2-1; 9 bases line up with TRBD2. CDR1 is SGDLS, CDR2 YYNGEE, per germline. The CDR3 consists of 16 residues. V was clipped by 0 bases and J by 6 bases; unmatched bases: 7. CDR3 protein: CASSVVSAGGPNEQFF. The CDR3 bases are TGTGCCAGCAGCGTAGTTTCGGCGGGGGGGCCCAATGAGCAGTTCTTC. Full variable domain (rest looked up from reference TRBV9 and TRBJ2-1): DSGVTQTPKHLITATGQRVTLRCSPRSGDLSVYWYQQSLDQGLQFLIQYYNGEERAKGNILERFSAQQFPDLHSELNLSSLELGDSALYFCASSVVSAGGPNEQFFGPGTRLTVL.

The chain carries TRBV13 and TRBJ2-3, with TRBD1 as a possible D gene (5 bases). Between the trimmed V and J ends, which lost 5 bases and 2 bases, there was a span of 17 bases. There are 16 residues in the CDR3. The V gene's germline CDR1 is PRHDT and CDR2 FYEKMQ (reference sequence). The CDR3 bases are TGTGCCAGCAGCCCCCCTTTTGGGGCCCCCACAGATACGCAGTATTTT. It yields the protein CASSPPFGAPTDTQYF.

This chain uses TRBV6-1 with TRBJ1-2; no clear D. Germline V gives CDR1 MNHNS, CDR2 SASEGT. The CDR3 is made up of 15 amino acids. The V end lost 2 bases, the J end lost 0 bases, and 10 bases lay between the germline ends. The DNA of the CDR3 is TGTGCCAGCAGTGAATCCTCGTACTCTAACTATGGCTACACCTTC. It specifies CASSESSYSNYGYTF.

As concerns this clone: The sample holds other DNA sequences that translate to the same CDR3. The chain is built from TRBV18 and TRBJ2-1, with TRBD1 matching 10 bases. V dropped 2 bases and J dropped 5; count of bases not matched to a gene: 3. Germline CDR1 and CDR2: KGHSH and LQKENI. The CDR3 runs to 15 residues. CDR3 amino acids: CASSPRQGANNEQFF. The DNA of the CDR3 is TGTGCCAGCTCACCAAGACAGGGGGCGAACAATGAGCAGTTCTTC.

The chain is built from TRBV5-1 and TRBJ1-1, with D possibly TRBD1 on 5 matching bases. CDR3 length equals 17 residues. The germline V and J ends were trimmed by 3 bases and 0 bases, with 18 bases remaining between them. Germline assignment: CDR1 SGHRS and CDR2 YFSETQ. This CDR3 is CASSYAVTTAMNTEAFF. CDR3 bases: TGCGCCAGCAGCTACGCCGTGACGACAGCTATGAACACTGAAGCTTTCTTT.

Written as DNA, the CDR3 is TGTGCCATAAAGGGAACCTACGAGCAGTACTTC. Its translation: CAIKGTYEQYF. This chain joins TRBV10-3 and TRBJ2-7; the D is unclear. V lost 9 bases and J 2 bases, leaving 8 bases between the germline ends. This CDR3 spans 11 amino acids. Per the germline V gene, CDR1 is ENHRY and CDR2 is SYGVKD.

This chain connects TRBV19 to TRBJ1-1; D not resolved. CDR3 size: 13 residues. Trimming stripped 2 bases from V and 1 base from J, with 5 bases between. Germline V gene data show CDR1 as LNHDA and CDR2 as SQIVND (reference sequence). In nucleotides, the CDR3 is TGTGCCAGTAGTATACGACAGAACACTGAAGCTTTCTTT. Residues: CASSIRQNTEAFF.

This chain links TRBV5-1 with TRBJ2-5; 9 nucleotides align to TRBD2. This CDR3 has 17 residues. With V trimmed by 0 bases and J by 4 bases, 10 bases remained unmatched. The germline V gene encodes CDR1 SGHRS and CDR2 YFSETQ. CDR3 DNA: TGCGCCAGCAGCTTGGATGGTAGCGGGGGAATAAGAGAGACCCAGTACTTC. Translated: CASSLDGSGGIRETQYF.

The CDR3 DNA reads as TGCGCCAGCCGGACTACCGCAGATGGCTACACCTTC. Amino acids: CASRTTADGYTF. V is TRBV5-1 and J is TRBJ1-2; D gene ambiguous. The CDR3 has 12 residues. CDR1 and CDR2 from the germline V gene are SGHRS and YFSETQ. Trimming left V 7 bases short and J 6 bases short, with 13 bases between.